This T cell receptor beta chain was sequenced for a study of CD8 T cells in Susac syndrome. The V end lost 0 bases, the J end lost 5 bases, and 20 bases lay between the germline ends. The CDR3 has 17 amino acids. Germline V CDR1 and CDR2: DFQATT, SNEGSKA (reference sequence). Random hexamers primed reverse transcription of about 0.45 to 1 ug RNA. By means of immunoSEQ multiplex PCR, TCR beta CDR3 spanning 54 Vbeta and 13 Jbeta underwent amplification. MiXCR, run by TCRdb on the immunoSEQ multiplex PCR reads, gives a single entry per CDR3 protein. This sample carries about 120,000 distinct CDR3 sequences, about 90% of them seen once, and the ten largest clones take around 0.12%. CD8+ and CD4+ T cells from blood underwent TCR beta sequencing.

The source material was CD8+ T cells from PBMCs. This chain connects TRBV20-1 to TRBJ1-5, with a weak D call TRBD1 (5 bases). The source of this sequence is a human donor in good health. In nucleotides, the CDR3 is TGCAGTGCTAGAGAAGTAGTTTGGGCAGGGAGCGATCAGCCCCAGCATTTT. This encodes CSAREVVWAGSDQPQHF.